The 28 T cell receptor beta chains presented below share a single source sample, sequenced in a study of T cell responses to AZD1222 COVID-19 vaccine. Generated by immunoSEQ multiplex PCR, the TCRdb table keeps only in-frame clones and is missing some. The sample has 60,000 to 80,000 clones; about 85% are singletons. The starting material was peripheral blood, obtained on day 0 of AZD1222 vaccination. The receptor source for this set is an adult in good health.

The chain's CDR3 is CASSLATGDNSPLHF. CDR3 bases: TGCGCCAGCAGCTTAGCGACAGGGGATAATTCACCCCTCCACTTT. The rearrangement uses TRBV5-1 and TRBJ1-6; 8 positions match TRBD1. The germline V gene has CDR1 SGHRS and CDR2 YFSETQ. V was pared by 2 bases and J by 5 bases, with 3 bases of the junction left unmatched. The CDR3 sequence is 15 residues long.

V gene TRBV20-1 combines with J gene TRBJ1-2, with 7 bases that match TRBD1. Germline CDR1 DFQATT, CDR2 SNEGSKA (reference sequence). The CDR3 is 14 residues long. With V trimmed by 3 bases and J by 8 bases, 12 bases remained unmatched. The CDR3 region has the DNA TGCAGTGCTAGTGGGTCAGGGGGGGCCTCGGGCTACACCTTC. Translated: CSASGSGGASGYTF.

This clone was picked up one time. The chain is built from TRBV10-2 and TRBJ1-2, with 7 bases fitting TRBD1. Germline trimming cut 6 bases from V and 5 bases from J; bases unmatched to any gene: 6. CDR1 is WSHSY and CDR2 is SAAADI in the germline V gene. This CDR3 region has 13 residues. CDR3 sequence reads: CASSARQGYGYTF. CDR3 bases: TGCGCCAGCAGCGCCAGACAGGGATATGGCTACACCTTC.

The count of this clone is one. CDR3 protein: CASSLVGQAYEQYF. For the CDR3, the DNA is TGTGCCAGCAGCTTAGTAGGGCAGGCCTACGAGCAGTACTTC. The chain carries TRBV11-2 and TRBJ2-7; D not certain. From germline, CDR1 is SGHAT and CDR2 FQNNGV. V lost 1 base and J 2 bases, leaving 9 bases between the germline ends. The CDR3 is 14 residues long.

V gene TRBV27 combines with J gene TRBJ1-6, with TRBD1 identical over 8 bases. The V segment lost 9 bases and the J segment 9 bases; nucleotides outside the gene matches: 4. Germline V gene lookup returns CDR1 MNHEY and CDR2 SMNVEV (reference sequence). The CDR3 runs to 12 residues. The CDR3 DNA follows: TGTGCCAGTTCAGGGGGCTCTTCACCCCTCCACTTT. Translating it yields CASSGGSSPLHF.

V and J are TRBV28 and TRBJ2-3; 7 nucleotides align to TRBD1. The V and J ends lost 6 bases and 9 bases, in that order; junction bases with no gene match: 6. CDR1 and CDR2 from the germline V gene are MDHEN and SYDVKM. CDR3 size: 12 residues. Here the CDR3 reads CASSSTGSTQYF. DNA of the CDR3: TGTGCCAGCAGCTCGACAGGGAGCACGCAGTATTTT.

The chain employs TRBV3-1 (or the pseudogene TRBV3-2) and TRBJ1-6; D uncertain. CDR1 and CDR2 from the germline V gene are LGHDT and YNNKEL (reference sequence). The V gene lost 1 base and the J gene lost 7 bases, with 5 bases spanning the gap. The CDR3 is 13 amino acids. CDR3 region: CASSQGKNSPLHF. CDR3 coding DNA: TGTGCCAGCAGCCAAGGAAAGAATTCACCCCTCCACTTT.

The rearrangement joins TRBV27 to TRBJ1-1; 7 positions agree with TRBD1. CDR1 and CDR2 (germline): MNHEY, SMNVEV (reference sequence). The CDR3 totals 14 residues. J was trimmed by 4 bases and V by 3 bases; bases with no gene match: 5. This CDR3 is CASSFKQGSTEAFF. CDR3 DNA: TGTGCCAGCAGTTTCAAACAGGGGTCCACTGAAGCTTTCTTT.

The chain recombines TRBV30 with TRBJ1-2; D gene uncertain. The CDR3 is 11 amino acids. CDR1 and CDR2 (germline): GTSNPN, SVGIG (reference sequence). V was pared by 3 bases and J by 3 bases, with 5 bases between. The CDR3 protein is CAWRVYYGYTF. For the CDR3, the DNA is TGTGCCTGGAGAGTATACTATGGCTACACCTTC. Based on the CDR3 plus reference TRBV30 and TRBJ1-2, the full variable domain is SQTIHQWPATLVQPVGSPLSLECTVEGTSNPNLYWYRQAAGRGLQLLFYSVGIGQISSEVPQNLSASRPQDRQFILSSKKLLLSDSGFYLCAWRVYYGYTFGSGTRLTVV.

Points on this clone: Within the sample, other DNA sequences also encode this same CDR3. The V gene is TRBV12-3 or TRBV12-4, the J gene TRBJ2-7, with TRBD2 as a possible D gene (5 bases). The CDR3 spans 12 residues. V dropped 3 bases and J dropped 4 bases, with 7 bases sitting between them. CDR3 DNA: TGTGCCAGCAGTTTTCGAGGGTACGAGCAGTACTTC. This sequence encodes CASSFRGYEQYF.

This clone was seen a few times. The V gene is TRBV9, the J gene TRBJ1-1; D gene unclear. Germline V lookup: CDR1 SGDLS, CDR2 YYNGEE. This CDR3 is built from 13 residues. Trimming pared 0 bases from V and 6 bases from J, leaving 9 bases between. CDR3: CASSVVTAAEAFF. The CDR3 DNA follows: TGTGCCAGCAGCGTAGTAACAGCTGCTGAAGCTTTCTTT. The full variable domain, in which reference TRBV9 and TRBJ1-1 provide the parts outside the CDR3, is DSGVTQTPKHLITATGQRVTLRCSPRSGDLSVYWYQQSLDQGLQFLIQYYNGEERAKGNILERFSAQQFPDLHSELNLSSLELGDSALYFCASSVVTAAEAFFGQGTRLTVV.

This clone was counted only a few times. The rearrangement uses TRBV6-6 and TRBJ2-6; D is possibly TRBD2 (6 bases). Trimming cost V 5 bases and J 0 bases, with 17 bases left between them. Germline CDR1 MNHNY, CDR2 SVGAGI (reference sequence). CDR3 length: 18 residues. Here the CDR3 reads CASSPTTAGGSGANVLTF. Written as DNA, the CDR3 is TGTGCCAGCAGTCCCACGACTGCCGGGGGCTCTGGGGCCAACGTCCTGACTTTC.

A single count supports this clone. CDR3 bases: TGTGCCAGCTCCGGACAGACGTCTGGAAACACCATATATTTT. Translating it yields CASSGQTSGNTIYF. The rearrangement links TRBV18 to TRBJ1-3, with a tentative D call TRBD1 (6 bases). The V end was cut by 6 bases, the J end by 1 base, with 10 bases between. Germline CDR1 is KGHSH and CDR2 is LQKENI. This CDR3 has 14 residues.

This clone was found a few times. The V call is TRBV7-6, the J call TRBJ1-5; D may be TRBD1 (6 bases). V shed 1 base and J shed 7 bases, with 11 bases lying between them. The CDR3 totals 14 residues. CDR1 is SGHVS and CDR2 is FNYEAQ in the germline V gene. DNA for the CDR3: TGTGCCAGCAGCTTAGACAGGGATAACCAGCCCCAGCATTTT. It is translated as CASSLDRDNQPQHF.

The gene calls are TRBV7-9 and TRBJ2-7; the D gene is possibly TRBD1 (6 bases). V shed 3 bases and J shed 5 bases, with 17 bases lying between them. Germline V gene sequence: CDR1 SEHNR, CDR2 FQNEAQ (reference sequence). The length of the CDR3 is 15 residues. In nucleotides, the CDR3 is TGTGCCAGCAGCTTGAGACAGGTCAAAACCCACGAGCAGTACTTC. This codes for CASSLRQVKTHEQYF.

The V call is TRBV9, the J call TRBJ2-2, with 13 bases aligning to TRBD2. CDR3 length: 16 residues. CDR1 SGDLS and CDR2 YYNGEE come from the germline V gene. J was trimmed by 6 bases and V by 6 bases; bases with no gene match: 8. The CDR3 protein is CASTAGTSGAAGELFF. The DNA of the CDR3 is TGTGCCAGCACCGCCGGGACTAGCGGGGCGGCCGGGGAGCTGTTTTTT.

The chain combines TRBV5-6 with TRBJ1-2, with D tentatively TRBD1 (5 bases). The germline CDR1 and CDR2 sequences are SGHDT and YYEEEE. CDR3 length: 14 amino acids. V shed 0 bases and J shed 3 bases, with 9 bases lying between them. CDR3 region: CASSLEGRDYGYTF. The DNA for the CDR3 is TGTGCCAGCAGCTTGGAAGGCAGGGACTATGGCTACACCTTC.

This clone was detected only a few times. CDR3 sequence: CASSPPDNLRNTIYF. DNA for the CDR3: TGTGCCAGCAGCCCGCCAGATAATCTGCGAAACACCATATATTTT. The rearrangement links TRBV14 to TRBJ1-3, with unresolved D. The ends were cut back, 4 bases at V and 5 bases at J, with 15 bases in the middle. This CDR3 has 15 residues. Germline-derived CDR1 and CDR2 are SGHDN and FVKESK.

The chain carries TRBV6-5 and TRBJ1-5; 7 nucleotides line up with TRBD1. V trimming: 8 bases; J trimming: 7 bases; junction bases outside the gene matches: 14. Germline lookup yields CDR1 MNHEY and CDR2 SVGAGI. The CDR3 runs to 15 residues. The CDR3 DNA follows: TGTGCCAGCGGAGGACAGGTAATTGTGGGACAGCCCCAGCATTTT. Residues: CASGGQVIVGQPQHF.

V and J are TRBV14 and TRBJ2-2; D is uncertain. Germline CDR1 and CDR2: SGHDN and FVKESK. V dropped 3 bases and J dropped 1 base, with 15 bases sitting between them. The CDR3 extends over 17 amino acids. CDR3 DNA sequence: TGTGCCAGCAGCCATCGACGGATTCTCTTGAACACCGGGGAGCTGTTTTTT. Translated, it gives CASSHRRILLNTGELFF.

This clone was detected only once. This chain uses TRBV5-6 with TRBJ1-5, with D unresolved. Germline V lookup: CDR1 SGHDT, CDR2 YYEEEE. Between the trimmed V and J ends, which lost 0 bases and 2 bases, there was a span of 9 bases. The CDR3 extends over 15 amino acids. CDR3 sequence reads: CASSLGAVGNQPQHF. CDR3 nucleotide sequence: TGTGCCAGCAGCTTGGGGGCCGTGGGCAATCAGCCCCAGCATTTT.

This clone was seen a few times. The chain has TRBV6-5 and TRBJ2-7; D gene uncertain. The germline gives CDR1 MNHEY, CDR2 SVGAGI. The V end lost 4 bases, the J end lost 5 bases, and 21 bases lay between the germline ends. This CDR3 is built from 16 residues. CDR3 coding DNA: TGTGCCAGCAGTTCGTACGAGCCCAGACCGAGCCACGAGCAGTACTTC. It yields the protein CASSSYEPRPSHEQYF.

As DNA, the CDR3 is TGTGCCAGCAGCCTACGCCCCCGGGACAGGGGGTACAATGAGCAGTTCTTC. Amino acids: CASSLRPRDRGYNEQFF. The J gene is TRBJ2-1, the V gene TRBV7-6; 11 positions agree with TRBD1. CDR1 SGHVS and CDR2 FNYEAQ come from the germline V gene. With 5 bases clipped from V and 4 bases from J, the junction kept 10 bases outside the gene matches. The CDR3 is 17 residues long.

CDR3 protein: CASSQDLRNIQYF. The CDR3 bases are TGTGCCAGCAGCCAAGATCTTCGCAACATTCAGTACTTC. The chain joins TRBV3-1 (or the pseudogene TRBV3-2) to TRBJ2-4; the D is unclear. CDR1 is LGHDT and CDR2 is YNNKEL in the germline V gene (reference sequence). The CDR3 covers 13 residues. The V end lost 0 bases, the J end lost 7 bases, and 7 bases lay between the germline ends.

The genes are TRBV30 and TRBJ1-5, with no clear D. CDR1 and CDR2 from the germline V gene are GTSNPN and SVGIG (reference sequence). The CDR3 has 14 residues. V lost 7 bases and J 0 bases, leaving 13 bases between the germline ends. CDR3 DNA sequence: TGTGCCTCGCCTCGACGTTATAGCAATCAGCCCCAGCATTTT. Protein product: CASPRRYSNQPQHF. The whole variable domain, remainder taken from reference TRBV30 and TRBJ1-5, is SQTIHQWPATLVQPVGSPLSLECTVEGTSNPNLYWYRQAAGRGLQLLFYSVGIGQISSEVPQNLSASRPQDRQFILSSKKLLLSDSGFYLCASPRRYSNQPQHFGDGTRLSIL.

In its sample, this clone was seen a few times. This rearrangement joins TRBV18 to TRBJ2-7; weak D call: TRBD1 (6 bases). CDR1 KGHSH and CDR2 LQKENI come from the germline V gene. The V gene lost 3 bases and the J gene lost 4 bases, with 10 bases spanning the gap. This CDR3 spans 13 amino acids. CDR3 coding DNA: TGTGCCAGCTCACCCAGGGGTTCGTACGAGCAGTACTTC. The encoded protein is CASSPRGSYEQYF.

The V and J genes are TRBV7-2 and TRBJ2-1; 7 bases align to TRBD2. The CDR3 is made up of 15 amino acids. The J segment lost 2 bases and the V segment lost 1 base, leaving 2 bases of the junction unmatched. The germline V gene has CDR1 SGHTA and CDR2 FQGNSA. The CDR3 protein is CASSLGGGAYNEQFF. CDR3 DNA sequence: TGTGCCAGCAGCTTAGGTGGGGGGGCCTACAATGAGCAGTTCTTC.

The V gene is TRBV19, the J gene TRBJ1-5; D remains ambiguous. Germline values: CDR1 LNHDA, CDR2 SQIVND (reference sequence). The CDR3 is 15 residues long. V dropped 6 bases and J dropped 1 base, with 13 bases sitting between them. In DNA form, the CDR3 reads TGTGCCAGTAGGTCGTCAGGAGAGAGCAATCAGCCCCAGCATTTT. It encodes CASRSSGESNQPQHF.